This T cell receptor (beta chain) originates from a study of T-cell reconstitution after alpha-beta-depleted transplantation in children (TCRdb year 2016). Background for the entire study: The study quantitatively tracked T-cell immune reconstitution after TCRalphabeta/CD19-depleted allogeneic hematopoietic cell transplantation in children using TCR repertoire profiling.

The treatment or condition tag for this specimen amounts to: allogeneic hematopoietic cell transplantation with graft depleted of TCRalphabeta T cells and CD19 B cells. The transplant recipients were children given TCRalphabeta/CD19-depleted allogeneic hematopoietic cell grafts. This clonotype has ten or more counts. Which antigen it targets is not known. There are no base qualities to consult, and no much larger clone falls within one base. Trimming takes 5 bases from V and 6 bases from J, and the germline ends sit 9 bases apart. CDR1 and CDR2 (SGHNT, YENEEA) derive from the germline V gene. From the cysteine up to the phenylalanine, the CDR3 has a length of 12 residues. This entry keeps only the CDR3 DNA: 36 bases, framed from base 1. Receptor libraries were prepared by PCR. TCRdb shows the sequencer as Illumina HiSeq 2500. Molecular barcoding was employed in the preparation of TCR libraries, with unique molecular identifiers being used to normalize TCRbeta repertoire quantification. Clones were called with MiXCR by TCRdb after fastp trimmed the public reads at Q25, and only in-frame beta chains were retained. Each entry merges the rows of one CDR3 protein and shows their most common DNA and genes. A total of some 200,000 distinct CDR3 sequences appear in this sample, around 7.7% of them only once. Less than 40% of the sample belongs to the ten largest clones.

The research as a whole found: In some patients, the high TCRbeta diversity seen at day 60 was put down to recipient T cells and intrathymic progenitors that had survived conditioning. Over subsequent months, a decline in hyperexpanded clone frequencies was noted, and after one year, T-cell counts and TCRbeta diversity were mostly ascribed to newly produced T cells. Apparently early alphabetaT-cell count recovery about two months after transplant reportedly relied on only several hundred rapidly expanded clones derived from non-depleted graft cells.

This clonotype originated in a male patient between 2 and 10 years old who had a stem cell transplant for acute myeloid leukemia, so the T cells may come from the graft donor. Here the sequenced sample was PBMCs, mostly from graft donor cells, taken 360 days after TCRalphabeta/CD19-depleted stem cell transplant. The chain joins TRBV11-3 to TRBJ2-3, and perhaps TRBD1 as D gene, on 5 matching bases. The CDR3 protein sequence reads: CASSRAGDTQYF. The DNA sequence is TGTGCCAGCAGCCGTGCAGGGGATACGCAGTATTTT.